A single sample gave rise to the 24 T cell receptor beta chains below, sequenced in a study of early T cells in non-severe SARS-CoV-2 infection. MiXCR was run by TCRdb on the 5' RACE reads, yielding one entry per CDR3 protein. The repertoire consists of just over 65,000 distinct CDR3 sequences, with about 13% occurring once and the leading ten covering about 7.7%. Sequencing was carried out using whole blood. These receptors were collected from an adult who was a healthcare worker with PCR-confirmed SARS-CoV-2 infection or an uninfected control (not recorded which).

The rearrangement links TRBV28 to TRBJ2-5, with 10 bases lining up with TRBD2. Trimming removed 7 bases from V and 0 bases from J; junction bases left unmatched: 14. CDR3 length: 18 residues. Germline assignment: CDR1 MDHEN and CDR2 SYDVKM. The CDR3 DNA follows: TGTGCCAGCATGCCGGCTAGCGGGAGTTCTTGGTACCAAGAGACCCAGTACTTC. Amino acid sequence: CASMPASGSSWYQETQYF.

This rearrangement joins TRBV14 to TRBJ1-1; unclear D gene. Looked up from germline, CDR1 is SGHDN and CDR2 is FVKESK. The length of the CDR3 is 16 residues. V was cut by 1 base and J by 6 bases, with 18 bases left in between. CDR3 region: CASSQVGPGKVSEAFF. The CDR3 DNA sequence: TGTGCCAGCAGCCAAGTTGGTCCGGGAAAGGTATCTGAAGCTTTCTTT.

The rearrangement links TRBV7-3 to TRBJ1-1; possible D gene TRBD1, 6 bases. Germline V CDR1 and CDR2: SGHTA, FQGTGA. V was shortened by 4 bases and J by 4 bases, with 16 bases between the two germline ends. The CDR3 runs to 15 residues. The CDR3 sequence is CASSSSKQGGTEAFF. The DNA for the CDR3 is TGTGCCAGCAGCTCGAGCAAACAGGGAGGCACTGAAGCTTTCTTT.

This clonotype showed up just a few times. The chain carries TRBV11-1 and TRBJ1-1; 7 nucleotides line up with TRBD1. CDR1 is SGHAT, CDR2 FQDESV, per germline (reference sequence). This CDR3 spans 14 amino acids. V trimming: 2 bases; J trimming: 5 bases; junction bases outside the gene matches: 5. The CDR3 loop reads CASSLPPGQTEAFF. The CDR3 nucleotides read TGTGCCAGCAGCTTACCACCGGGACAGACTGAAGCTTTCTTT.

This clonotype was counted between two and nine times. The chain carries TRBV5-1 and TRBJ2-5; 7 nucleotides line up with TRBD1. CDR1 is SGHRS, CDR2 YFSETQ, per germline. This CDR3 is built from 13 residues. With V trimmed by 2 bases and J by 4 bases, 2 bases remained unmatched. This CDR3 is CASSFSGGETQYF. The CDR3 nucleotides are TGCGCCAGCAGCTTTTCAGGGGGAGAGACCCAGTACTTC. Using reference TRBV5-1 and TRBJ2-5 for the parts outside the CDR3, the full variable domain is KAGVTQTPRYLIKTRGQQVTLSCSPISGHRSVSWYQQTPGQGLQFLFEYFSETQRNKGNFPGRFSGRQFSNSRSEMNVSTLELGDSALYLCASSFSGGETQYFGPGTRLLVL.

The chain is built from TRBV7-9 and TRBJ1-1; 9 nucleotides agree with TRBD1. The V segment lost 5 bases and the J segment 6 bases; nucleotides outside the gene matches: 19. The CDR3 is made up of 18 amino acids. Germline assignment: CDR1 SEHNR and CDR2 FQNEAQ (reference sequence). CDR3 sequence reads: CASSLNVPGQGAKAEAFF. The DNA for the CDR3 is TGTGCCAGCAGCCTTAACGTCCCGGGACAGGGCGCCAAGGCTGAAGCTTTCTTT.

This clonotype has just a few counts. CDR3 residues: CASVRTGPGNTIYF. The DNA for the CDR3 is TGTGCCAGCGTCCGGACAGGTCCTGGAAACACCATATATTTT. The chain combines TRBV6-1 with TRBJ1-3; TRBD1 aligns across 7 bases. With V trimmed by 8 bases and J by 2 bases, 6 bases remained unmatched. The CDR3 has 14 amino acids. Per germline, CDR1 MNHNS and CDR2 SASEGT.

The rearrangement links TRBV5-1 to TRBJ2-3; D gene uncertain. Germline lookup yields CDR1 SGHRS and CDR2 YFSETQ. The CDR3 length is 15 residues. The V gene lost 0 bases and the J gene lost 3 bases, with 11 bases spanning the gap. This CDR3 is CASSLELAKTDTQYF. The CDR3 DNA reads TGCGCCAGCAGCTTGGAATTGGCGAAAACAGATACGCAGTATTTT.

The sample holds a few counts of this clonotype. The rearrangement links TRBV7-9 to TRBJ2-7; possibly TRBD2 for D (7 bases). Germline CDR1 SEHNR, CDR2 FQNEAQ (reference sequence). V lost 2 bases and J 6 bases, leaving 17 bases between the germline ends. The CDR3 has 15 amino acids. The CDR3 coding sequence is TGTGCCAGCAGCTTAATGGCAGGGCGGGGGCGCGAGCAGTACTTC. This sequence encodes CASSLMAGRGREQYF.

The chain combines TRBV6-1 with TRBJ1-5, with D perhaps matching TRBD1 (5 bases). Germline V lookup: CDR1 MNHNS, CDR2 SASEGT. V shed 4 bases and J shed 5 bases, with 12 bases lying between them. This CDR3 has 14 amino acids. CDR3 protein: CASSGSWGDQPQHF. CDR3 in DNA: TGTGCCAGCAGTGGGTCCTGGGGGGATCAGCCCCAGCATTTT.

The chain carries TRBV10-3 and TRBJ1-2; 7 nucleotides line up with TRBD1. The germline CDR1 and CDR2 sequences are ENHRY and SYGVKD. Trimming cost V 8 bases and J 7 bases; bases outside gene matches: 10. CDR3 length equals 13 residues. CDR3: CAIGSGTVSGYTF. The DNA of the CDR3 is TGTGCCATCGGGAGCGGGACAGTAAGTGGCTACACCTTC.

The J gene is TRBJ2-5, the V gene TRBV29-1; 11 positions agree with TRBD1. Germline V gives CDR1 SQVTM, CDR2 ANQGSEA. The V gene end was trimmed by 6 bases and the J gene end by 5 bases; junction bases not matched to a gene: 11. This CDR3 has 15 residues. This CDR3 is CSVIHGTGGGETQYF. DNA of the CDR3: TGCAGCGTGATCCACGGGACAGGGGGAGGTGAGACCCAGTACTTC.

This clonotype was recorded at least ten times. The rearrangement uses TRBV5-5 and TRBJ1-2, with TRBD1 as a possible D gene (6 bases). The CDR3 has 15 residues. Looked up from germline, CDR1 is SGHKS and CDR2 is YYEKEE (reference sequence). V lost 2 bases, J lost 2 bases, and 13 bases lay in between. CDR3 amino acids: CASSFDRSQNYGYTF. For the CDR3, the DNA is TGTGCCAGCAGCTTCGACAGGTCCCAAAACTATGGCTACACCTTC.

Only a few counts were recorded for this clonotype. The chain joins TRBV20-1 to TRBJ2-1; unclear D gene. Germline CDR1 reads DFQATT; CDR2 reads SNEGSKA (reference sequence). V shed 2 bases and J shed 7 bases, with 9 bases lying between them. The CDR3 contains 12 residues. CDR3 region: CSARRQSNEQFF. CDR3 coding DNA: TGCAGTGCTAGACGGCAGTCAAATGAGCAGTTCTTC.

This clonotype has a count of ten or more. The gene calls are TRBV21-1 and TRBJ2-2; TRBD1 was called by the table and not checked on the DNA. TRBV21-1 is annotated as a pseudogene. This CDR3 has 16 amino acids. The DNA for the CDR3 is TGTGCCAGCAGCAAAGAGATGGCAGGGGACACCGGGGAGCTGTTTTTT. Translating gives CASSKEMAGDTGELFF.

This clonotype appeared many times. The CDR3 bases are TGTGCCAGCCACTCAGGGGTTCATCAGCCCCAGCATTTT. It codes for CASHSGVHQPQHF. The chain carries TRBV6-2 or TRBV6-3 and TRBJ1-5, with TRBD1 as a possible D gene (6 bases). With 8 bases removed from V and 5 bases from J, the gap between germline ends came to 13 bases. The CDR3 loop spans 13 amino acids. From germline, CDR1 is MNHEY and CDR2 SVGEGT.

This chain joins TRBV24-1 and TRBJ2-1; D gene ambiguous. Per the germline V gene, CDR1 is KGHDR and CDR2 is SFDVKD. V was cut by 7 bases and J by 0 bases, with 6 bases left in between. This CDR3 has 13 amino acids. The CDR3 here is CATRQSSYNEQFF. The CDR3 DNA sequence: TGTGCCACCAGGCAGAGCTCCTACAATGAGCAGTTCTTC.

The chain combines TRBV28 with TRBJ2-1; D unresolved. The CDR3 runs to 11 residues. CDR1 is MDHEN, CDR2 SYDVKM, per germline. V dropped 5 bases and J dropped 9 bases, with 8 bases sitting between them. The CDR3 DNA is TGTGCCAGCAGTACTGCGTCTGAGCAGTTCTTC. It encodes CASSTASEQFF.

The chain combines TRBV12-3 or TRBV12-4 with TRBJ2-1; the match to TRBD2 covers 9 bases. The CDR3 covers 16 residues. Trimming at V came to 6 bases and at J to 9 bases, leaving 15 bases not matched to a gene. In nucleotides, the CDR3 is TGTGCCAGCAGAACAGTGGGAGCTAGCGGGAAAGGTGAGCAGTTCTTC. Amino acid sequence: CASRTVGASGKGEQFF.

This clonotype showed up just a few times. The chain combines TRBV20-1 with TRBJ2-1; D ambiguous. The CDR3 extends over 17 amino acids. V was clipped by 0 bases and J by 9 bases, with 24 bases between them. Germline CDR1 and CDR2: DFQATT and SNEGSKA (reference sequence). The CDR3 nucleotides are TGCAGTGCTAGAGACCTTGTGCGCTCCGTTCATAGTGGTGAGCAGTTCTTC. This sequence encodes CSARDLVRSVHSGEQFF.

This chain uses TRBV2 with TRBJ2-7; unclear D gene. Germline V gene data show CDR1 as SNHLY and CDR2 as FYNNEI. The length of the CDR3 is 14 residues. Trimming took off 1 base at V and 9 bases at J, with 16 bases between the two ends. This chain's CDR3 is CASSEGLEPTGQYF. Here the CDR3 DNA reads TGTGCCAGCAGTGAAGGGCTGGAACCCACTGGGCAGTACTTC.

V is TRBV6-1 and J is TRBJ1-2; D remains unclear. The CDR3 runs to 11 residues. The germline V gene encodes CDR1 MNHNS and CDR2 SASEGT. Trimming left V 8 bases short and J 0 bases short, with 4 bases between. This chain's CDR3 is CASGPNYGYTF. CDR3 bases: TGTGCCAGCGGACCTAACTATGGCTACACCTTC.

This clonotype came up many times. The junction differs from germline at one of its ends, possibly a read error. V usage is TRBV18 and J usage is TRBJ2-2; D is unresolved. Germline V lookup: CDR1 KGHSH, CDR2 LQKENI. The CDR3 extends over 15 amino acids. The CDR3 loop is CASPPEATLTGELFF. DNA for the CDR3: TGTGCCAGCCCACCCGAAGCCACCCTCACCGGGGAGCTGTTTTTT. The full variable domain, its missing parts supplied by reference TRBV18 and TRBJ2-2, is NAGVMQNPRHLVRRRGQEARLRCSPMKGHSHVYWYRQLPEEGLKFMVYLQKENIIDESGMPKERFSAEFPKEGPSILRIQQVVRGDSAAYFCASPPEATLTGELFFGEGSRLTVL.

The table lists this clonotype with a few counts. CDR3 in DNA: TGTGCCAGCAGCTTAGGACGACCCCCAGATACGCAGTATTTT. Protein product: CASSLGRPPDTQYF. V usage is TRBV7-7 and J usage is TRBJ2-3; no definite D call. V gave up 1 base and J gave up 4 bases, with 9 bases separating them. Germline V gene data show CDR1 as SSHAT and CDR2 as FNYEAQ (reference sequence). This CDR3 spans 14 amino acids.